These 20 T cell receptor beta chains were sequenced from one sample in a study of T-cell reconstitution after alpha-beta-depleted transplantation in children. The authors prepared the TCRbeta library with unique molecular identifiers. MiXCR, run by TCRdb on the PCR reads, gives a single entry per CDR3 protein. The sample includes about 1,000,000 distinct CDR3 sequences, less than 30% of them seen just once. The specimen comprised PBMCs, mostly from graft donor cells, sampled 360 days after TCRalphabeta/CD19-depleted stem cell transplant. These receptors were taken from a boy younger than two who had a stem cell transplant for SCID, so the T cells may come from the graft donor.

This clonotype was seen a few times. This chain uses TRBV24-1 with TRBJ2-7; 7 nucleotides match TRBD1. The CDR3 is made up of 13 amino acids. The germline V gene encodes CDR1 KGHDR and CDR2 SFDVKD. V trimming: 9 bases; J trimming: 7 bases; junction bases outside the gene matches: 11. CDR3 sequence reads: CATSTGPLGEQYF. DNA for the CDR3: TGTGCCACCTCGACAGGGCCCCTGGGAGAGCAGTACTTC.

V usage is TRBV11-2 and J usage is TRBJ1-4; no clear D gene. Germline CDR1 reads SGHAT; CDR2 reads FQNNGV. The CDR3 has 12 residues. V lost 1 base to trimming and J lost 14 bases, with 11 bases between them. CDR3 DNA sequence: TGTGCCAGCAGCTTAGTGGGGATTGAGCTGTTTTTT. It encodes CASSLVGIELFF.

This clonotype came up a few times. The rearrangement joins TRBV7-2 to TRBJ1-1, with TRBD1 matching over 8 bases. The CDR3 sequence is 14 residues long. The V and J ends lost 5 bases and 0 bases, in that order; junction bases with no gene match: 2. Germline V lookup: CDR1 SGHTA, CDR2 FQGNSA. The CDR3 sequence is CASSVQGVNTEAFF. The CDR3 DNA sequence: TGTGCCAGCAGCGTACAGGGGGTGAACACTGAAGCTTTCTTT.

This clonotype was observed a handful of times. V gene TRBV27 combines with J gene TRBJ2-6, with 9 bases fitting TRBD1. This CDR3 contains 18 residues. V was pared by 5 bases and J by 1 base, with 9 bases of the junction left unmatched. CDR1 is MNHEY, CDR2 SMNVEV, per germline (reference sequence). The CDR3 coding sequence is TGTGCCAGCAGTGTACAGGGGGCCGTGTTTTCTGGGGCCAACGTCCTGACTTTC. It specifies CASSVQGAVFSGANVLTF.

V gene TRBV29-1 combines with J gene TRBJ2-3; 7 nucleotides agree with TRBD2. From germline, CDR1 is SQVTM and CDR2 ANQGSEA. V shed 6 bases and J 5 bases; nucleotides not matched to a gene: 8. The CDR3 sequence is 13 residues long. The CDR3 coding sequence is TGCAGCGTCGGGGGGAGGCCGGGAGATACGCAGTATTTT. As protein: CSVGGRPGDTQYF.

This clonotype has a handful of counts. The chain has TRBV9 and TRBJ2-2, with D perhaps TRBD2 (6 bases). There are 16 residues in the CDR3. Germline CDR1 is SGDLS and CDR2 is YYNGEE. V lost 0 bases, J lost 1 base, and 10 bases lay in between. The CDR3 protein is CASSVGGSGNTGELFF. For the CDR3, the DNA is TGTGCCAGCAGCGTAGGAGGTAGCGGGAACACCGGGGAGCTGTTTTTT. The full variable domain, in which reference TRBV9 and TRBJ2-2 provide the parts outside the CDR3, is DSGVTQTPKHLITATGQRVTLRCSPRSGDLSVYWYQQSLDQGLQFLIQYYNGEERAKGNILERFSAQQFPDLHSELNLSSLELGDSALYFCASSVGGSGNTGELFFGEGSRLTVL.

This clonotype was seen many times. This chain connects TRBV29-1 to TRBJ2-3, with 7 positions matching TRBD1. The CDR3 is 14 residues long. Germline CDR1 is SQVTM and CDR2 is ANQGSEA. V was clipped by 3 bases and J by 3 bases; unmatched bases: 6. CDR3 DNA sequence: TGCAGCGTTGAGAGGGGGCGAGGGACAGATACGCAGTATTTT. Translating it yields CSVERGRGTDTQYF.

This clonotype was found many times. The chain links TRBV5-1 to TRBJ1-1, with TRBD1 as a possible D gene (6 bases). This CDR3 is 16 amino acids long. Trimming cost V 2 bases and J 1 base, with 15 bases left between them. Germline-derived CDR1 and CDR2 are SGHRS and YFSETQ. This CDR3 is CASSLRTEASNTEAFF. CDR3 sequence (DNA): TGCGCCAGCAGCTTACGGACAGAAGCGTCGAACACTGAAGCTTTCTTT.

The chain is built from TRBV4-2 and TRBJ2-3; D call uncertain. The CDR3 spans 15 residues. Germline CDR1 is LGHNA and CDR2 is YNFKEQ. Trimming shortened V by 0 bases and J by 2 bases, and 9 bases separated the two germline ends. The CDR3 loop is CASSQERLPTDTQYF. Written as DNA, the CDR3 is TGTGCCAGCAGCCAAGAACGGCTCCCCACAGATACGCAGTATTTT.

The chain recombines TRBV5-5 with TRBJ1-1, with 8 bases fitting TRBD1. J gave up 6 bases and V 6 bases, and 10 bases lay outside the gene matches. Germline-derived CDR1 and CDR2 are SGHKS and YYEKEE (reference sequence). The CDR3 has 14 amino acids. The CDR3 region is CASTRQGIRAEAFF. CDR3 in DNA: TGTGCCAGCACCCGACAGGGGATCCGGGCTGAAGCTTTCTTT.

Regarding this clonotype: The DNA is omitted, as the CDR3 cannot be located on it reliably, and the CDR3 follows TCRdb's listing. The V gene is TRBV21-1, the J gene TRBJ2-1; TRBD1 is the table's D call, not checked against the DNA. TRBV21-1 is a documented pseudogene. The CDR3 spans 19 residues, counting both ends. Here the CDR3 reads CASSKAVGGGTFCSGEQFF.

This clonotype was observed at least ten times. This chain connects TRBV21-1 to TRBJ2-7. TRBV21-1 counts as a pseudogene. The length of the CDR3 is 11 residues. DNA of the CDR3: TGTGCCAGCAGCCCCGAATACGAGCAGTACTTC. It yields the protein CASSPEYEQYF.

In its sample, this clonotype was seen a few times. The V and J genes are TRBV12-3 or TRBV12-4 and TRBJ2-3; D may be TRBD1 (5 bases). The CDR3 has 15 residues. The V and J ends lost 6 bases and 6 bases respectively, with 19 bases between them. Here the CDR3 DNA reads TGTGCCAGCAGGGACGGTGACAGCCGAAGGGATACGCAGTATTTT. Translating gives CASRDGDSRRDTQYF.

V is TRBV20-1 and J is TRBJ2-3; D is possibly TRBD1 or TRBD2 (5 bases each). CDR1 is DFQATT and CDR2 is SNEGSKA in the germline V gene (reference sequence). The germline V and J ends were trimmed by 6 bases and 2 bases, with 15 bases remaining between them. This CDR3 region has 14 residues. CDR3: CSAGPLDSTDTQYF. The CDR3 bases are TGCAGTGCGGGACCCCTGGACTCCACAGATACGCAGTATTTT.

In its sample, this clonotype was seen a few times. The V and J genes are TRBV6-5 and TRBJ1-4; D remains unclear. Deletions cut 0 bases from V and 0 bases from J, with 8 bases between. Germline CDR1 reads MNHEY; CDR2 reads SVGAGI. The CDR3 contains 16 residues. Here the CDR3 reads CASSYSMSSTNEKLFF. The CDR3, as DNA: TGTGCCAGCAGTTACTCGATGTCCTCAACTAATGAAAAACTGTTTTTT.

The chain uses TRBV7-8 and TRBJ2-7, with 7 bases aligning to TRBD1. This CDR3 has 13 amino acids. J lost 2 bases, V lost 9 bases, and 7 bases had no gene match. Germline values: CDR1 SGHVS, CDR2 FQNEAQ. CDR3 in amino acids: CASTDRVPYEQYF. DNA of the CDR3: TGTGCCAGTACTGACAGGGTACCCTACGAGCAGTACTTC.

This clonotype came up a few times. V and J are TRBV29-1 and TRBJ1-1, with D unresolved. The CDR3 is 11 residues long. Per the germline V gene, CDR1 is SQVTM and CDR2 is ANQGSEA. The germline V and J ends were trimmed by 6 bases and 6 bases, with 11 bases remaining between them. The CDR3: CSVRKTAEAFF. CDR3 sequence (DNA): TGCAGCGTGAGGAAGACGGCTGAAGCTTTCTTT.

The chain joins TRBV15 to TRBJ2-2; no definite D call. From germline, CDR1 is LNHNV and CDR2 YYDKDF (reference sequence). The CDR3 spans 14 residues. V gave up 5 bases and J gave up 3 bases, with 10 bases separating them. CDR3 loop: CATSDRSHTGELFF. The CDR3 nucleotides read TGTGCCACCAGCGACCGCTCCCACACCGGGGAGCTGTTTTTT. The variable domain in full, completed from reference TRBV15 and TRBJ2-2, reads DAMVIQNPRYQVTQFGKPVTLSCSQTLNHNVMYWYQQKSSQAPKLLFHYYDKDFNNEADTPDNFQSRRPNTSFCFLDIRSPGLGDTAMYLCATSDRSHTGELFFGEGSRLTVL.

The chain uses TRBV29-1 and TRBJ2-2, with no clear D. The V end lost 5 bases, the J end lost 3 bases, and 13 bases lay between the germline ends. The CDR3 contains 14 residues. Germline loops: CDR1 SQVTM, CDR2 ANQGSEA. This CDR3 is CSVPYGTHTGELFF. In DNA form, the CDR3 reads TGCAGCGTTCCTTATGGTACCCACACCGGGGAGCTGTTTTTT.

The J gene is TRBJ2-7, the V gene TRBV15; possibly TRBD2 for D (5 bases). Trimming took off 3 bases at V and 5 bases at J, with 11 bases between the two ends. Germline CDR1 reads LNHNV; CDR2 reads YYDKDF (reference sequence). The CDR3 consists of 13 residues. This CDR3 reads CATSSRTVDEQYF. CDR3 DNA sequence: TGTGCCACCAGCAGCCGGACTGTGGACGAGCAGTACTTC.